The sequence of this T cell receptor beta chain was determined in a study of cytomegalovirus exposure and HLA in healthy donors. Study-wide context: Genotyping showed around 80% of roughly 400 donors falling in the Caucasian-associated ancestry cluster. Findings and caveats of the study: TCR beta V- and J-gene trimming, according to a later analysis, was linked to a missense DCLRE1C variant.

This clone was found many times. The antigen remains undetermined. The ends were cut back, 4 bases at V and 3 bases at J, with 4 bases in the middle. In germline, CDR1 is SGHAT, CDR2 FQNNGV. This CDR3 is built from 11 residues. With 60 Vbeta and 13 Jbeta primers, the PCR was carried out. Clones were sequenced by immunoSEQ multiplex PCR, and TCRdb holds only the in-frame ones, with some missing. The sample holds more than 100,000 clones, roughly 73% seen once. This chain connects TRBV11-2 to TRBJ2-7; D is undetermined. The sequenced sample consisted of PBMCs. The clonotype comes from a male donor in good health and CMV-seronegative. The CDR3 DNA is TGTGCCAGCAGCTCCCTCTACGAGCAGTACTTC. It yields the protein CASSSLYEQYF.